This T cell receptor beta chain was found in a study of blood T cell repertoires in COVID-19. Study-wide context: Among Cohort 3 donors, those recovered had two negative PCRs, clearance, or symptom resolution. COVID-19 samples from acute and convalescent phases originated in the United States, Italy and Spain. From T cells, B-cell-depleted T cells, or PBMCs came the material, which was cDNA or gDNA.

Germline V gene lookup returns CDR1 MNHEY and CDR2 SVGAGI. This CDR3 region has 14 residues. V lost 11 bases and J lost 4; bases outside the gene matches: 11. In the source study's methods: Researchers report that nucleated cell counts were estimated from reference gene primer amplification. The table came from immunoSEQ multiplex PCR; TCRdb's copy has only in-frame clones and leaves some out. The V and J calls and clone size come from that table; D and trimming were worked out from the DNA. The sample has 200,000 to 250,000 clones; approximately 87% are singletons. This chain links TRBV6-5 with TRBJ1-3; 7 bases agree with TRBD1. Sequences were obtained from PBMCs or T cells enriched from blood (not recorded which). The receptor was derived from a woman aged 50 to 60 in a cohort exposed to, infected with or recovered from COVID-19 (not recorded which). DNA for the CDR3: TGTGCCTGTGTTAGTCCGGGACAGGGAAACACCATATATTTT. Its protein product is CACVSPGQGNTIYF.